A selection of T cell receptor beta chains follows, all from one sample in a study of cytomegalovirus exposure and HLA in healthy donors. Sequenced by immunoSEQ multiplex PCR; TCRdb stores in-frame clones only, minus some. The table records some 150,000 clones, 70% to 80% of them present only once. The sample comprised PBMCs. Every receptor here comes from a female donor in good health and CMV-seronegative. Both conserved end residues are trimmed from each CDR3. The D gene is left open where the match is weak.

j_gene: TRBJ1-1; d_gene: -; v_gene: TRBV6-5; CDR3aa: ASRSAGSGNTEAF
j_gene: TRBJ2-1; d_gene: TRBD2; v_gene: TRBV28; CDR3aa: ASSLLGREGVSYNEQF
j_gene: TRBJ2-1; d_gene: TRBD1; v_gene: TRBV19; CDR3aa: ASNTDRGGYNEQF
j_gene: TRBJ2-3; d_gene: TRBD2; v_gene: TRBV11-2; CDR3aa: ASSPGTRGTDTQY
j_gene: TRBJ2-4; d_gene: -; v_gene: TRBV2; CDR3aa: AIRARDSQY
j_gene: TRBJ1-1; d_gene: TRBD1; v_gene: TRBV19; CDR3aa: ASRLDRGNTEAF
j_gene: TRBJ1-1; d_gene: -; v_gene: TRBV11-2; CDR3aa: ASSLIVNTEAF
j_gene: TRBJ1-2; d_gene: -; v_gene: TRBV5-1; CDR3aa: ASSLSVGNYGYT
j_gene: TRBJ1-5; d_gene: -; v_gene: TRBV4-3; CDR3aa: ASSQDRDYSNQPQH
j_gene: TRBJ1-1; d_gene: -; v_gene: TRBV30; CDR3aa: AQSTLTVNTEAF
j_gene: TRBJ1-5; d_gene: -; v_gene: TRBV18; CDR3aa: ASSLTQGPNQPQH
j_gene: TRBJ1-5; d_gene: -; v_gene: TRBV7-9; CDR3aa: ASSFSVPDSRNQPQH
j_gene: TRBJ2-7; d_gene: TRBD2; v_gene: TRBV4-2; CDR3aa: ASSQEPLAEPYEQY
j_gene: TRBJ2-3; d_gene: TRBD1; v_gene: TRBV4-3; CDR3aa: ASSQDEGTGSNTQY
j_gene: TRBJ2-4; d_gene: -; v_gene: TRBV27; CDR3aa: ASSPRQGSKLAKNSQY
j_gene: TRBJ2-4; d_gene: -; v_gene: TRBV11-2; CDR3aa: ASSPRLAKNIQY
j_gene: TRBJ2-1; d_gene: -; v_gene: TRBV19; CDR3aa: ASTSLGANHNEQF
j_gene: TRBJ1-1; d_gene: -; v_gene: TRBV6-5; CDR3aa: ASGGTASEAF
j_gene: TRBJ1-1; d_gene: TRBD1; v_gene: TRBV5-6; CDR3aa: ASSFYPTGRRPPEAF
j_gene: TRBJ1-5; d_gene: TRBD1; v_gene: TRBV28; CDR3aa: ASSLRPGQGHQPQH
j_gene: TRBJ2-7; d_gene: -; v_gene: TRBV19; CDR3aa: ASSSSDGGSSYEQY
j_gene: TRBJ1-2; d_gene: TRBD1; v_gene: TRBV5-4; CDR3aa: ASSSSGTGSGYT
j_gene: TRBJ2-7; d_gene: -; v_gene: TRBV6-1; CDR3aa: ATGPGTEQY
j_gene: TRBJ2-6; d_gene: -; v_gene: TRBV7-2; CDR3aa: ASSFSGLFSGANVLT
j_gene: TRBJ2-5; d_gene: -; v_gene: TRBV5-6; CDR3aa: ASSPIADGRGAQY
j_gene: TRBJ2-7; d_gene: TRBD1; v_gene: TRBV19; CDR3aa: ASSIGTGGFDEQY
j_gene: TRBJ2-7; d_gene: TRBD1; v_gene: TRBV5-1; CDR3aa: ASSLGQGRNEQY
j_gene: TRBJ2-3; d_gene: TRBD2; v_gene: TRBV5-1; CDR3aa: ASSSPYRLAGVADTQY
j_gene: TRBJ1-2; d_gene: -; v_gene: TRBV7-6; CDR3aa: ASSQPGRGYT
j_gene: TRBJ2-3; d_gene: -; v_gene: TRBV6-6; CDR3aa: ASSPNTDTQY
j_gene: TRBJ2-6; d_gene: -; v_gene: TRBV7-8; CDR3aa: ASSLAGLDLSGANVLT
j_gene: TRBJ2-3; d_gene: -; v_gene: TRBV7-9; CDR3aa: ASSFQGQGDTQY
j_gene: TRBJ2-3; d_gene: TRBD2; v_gene: TRBV11-2; CDR3aa: ASSLGQQRAGRADTQY
j_gene: TRBJ1-1; d_gene: -; v_gene: TRBV29-1; CDR3aa: SVLSGGRFTEAF
j_gene: TRBJ2-7; d_gene: -; v_gene: TRBV6-5; CDR3aa: ASSYSGTRRPEQY
j_gene: TRBJ2-2; d_gene: TRBD1; v_gene: TRBV7-9; CDR3aa: ASSPLKRTGRNTGELF
j_gene: TRBJ2-2; d_gene: -; v_gene: TRBV5-4; CDR3aa: ASSLSPFGGVGELF
j_gene: TRBJ2-3; d_gene: -; v_gene: TRBV6-6; CDR3aa: ASSYSRDGADTQY
j_gene: TRBJ1-2; d_gene: -; v_gene: TRBV7-8; CDR3aa: ASSPASVGAVT
j_gene: TRBJ1-6; d_gene: -; v_gene: TRBV11-2; CDR3aa: ASSLVQGGHSPLH
j_gene: TRBJ2-1; d_gene: -; v_gene: TRBV7-2; CDR3aa: ATKPTSTQRQF
j_gene: TRBJ2-5; d_gene: -; v_gene: TRBV7-3; CDR3aa: ASSFQGTQY
j_gene: TRBJ2-7; d_gene: -; v_gene: TRBV27; CDR3aa: ASSSGEQY
j_gene: TRBJ2-7; d_gene: -; v_gene: TRBV7-2; CDR3aa: ASSSSFEQY
j_gene: TRBJ1-1; d_gene: -; v_gene: TRBV19; CDR3aa: ASSVPGAGNTEAF
j_gene: TRBJ1-1; d_gene: TRBD1; v_gene: TRBV6-5; CDR3aa: ASSYGDRVLNTEAF
j_gene: TRBJ2-3; d_gene: TRBD2; v_gene: TRBV4-3; CDR3aa: ASSQDPSGFTDTQY
j_gene: TRBJ2-1; d_gene: TRBD2; v_gene: TRBV7-8; CDR3aa: ASSLVAGGPHEQF
j_gene: TRBJ2-1; d_gene: -; v_gene: TRBV7-2; CDR3aa: ASSLGRLDYNEQF
j_gene: TRBJ2-2; d_gene: TRBD2; v_gene: TRBV7-9; CDR3aa: ASSSGLAGNTGELF
j_gene: TRBJ2-7; d_gene: -; v_gene: TRBV20-1; CDR3aa: SASGLYEQY
j_gene: TRBJ2-5; d_gene: TRBD1; v_gene: TRBV7-3; CDR3aa: ASSRTGELGETQY
j_gene: TRBJ2-7; d_gene: -; v_gene: TRBV21-1; CDR3aa: ASSTPSLLYEQY
j_gene: TRBJ1-2; d_gene: TRBD1; v_gene: TRBV27; CDR3aa: ASSNRGMNYGYT